The TCR beta chain under discussion was sequenced for a study of blood T cells in healthy people across ages. With a J-beta primer mix and a sample-barcoded 5' primer, a second PCR ran 7 to 11 cycles. TCRdb re-called the 5' RACE reads with MiXCR, one entry per CDR3 protein. The sample includes hundreds of thousands of distinct CDR3 sequences, under 25% of them seen just once. The CDR3 runs 12 residues. CDR1 MDHEN and CDR2 SYDVKM come from the germline V gene. Study-wide results and caveats: The study regarded diversity estimates from one million T cells as underestimates.

Of note for this clonotype: The antigen remains undetermined. One end of the junction fails to match germline, which may point to a read error.

This receptor was identified in a man aged 65 to 85 in good health. The sequencing input was blood. V usage is TRBV28 and J usage is TRBJ2-7; 13 bases align to TRBD2. CDR3 in amino acids: CASSPDRTSGSF. Written as DNA, the CDR3 is TGTGCCAGCAGTCCAGATCGGACTAGCGGGAGCTTC.